The rows below give T cell receptor beta chains drawn from one sample of a study of response to subunit inactivated influenza vaccine. MiXCR was run by TCRdb on the RT-PCR reads, yielding one entry per CDR3 protein. The sample has about 520,000 distinct CDR3 sequences; approximately 10% are singletons. The specimen was PBMCs from blood, collected 45 days after vaccination. The receptors shown here come from a man aged 50 to 60 who received an inactivated influenza vaccine. CDR3s include the opening cysteine and the closing phenylalanine or tryptophan. Each record gives: J gene, D gene, V gene, CDR3 protein. A D gene is named only where the DNA matches it firmly.

>TRBJ2-7|TRBD2|TRBV5-1
CASSPSGSAREQYF
>TRBJ1-2|.|TRBV6-2/TRBV6-3
CATQLRSGYTF
>TRBJ2-3|TRBD2|TRBV20-1
CSPPREGGADTQYF
>TRBJ2-7|.|TRBV4-1
CASSQVGRDYEQYF
>TRBJ2-5|TRBD2|TRBV7-2
CASSLARAGKETQYF
>TRBJ2-1|TRBD2|TRBV12-3/TRBV12-4
CASSLGLAGGNEQFF
>TRBJ1-1|.|TRBV6-1
CASSRHGNTEAFF
>TRBJ2-7|TRBD2|TRBV6-5
CASSYQTGAPSGRAKEQYF
>TRBJ2-2|.|TRBV10-3
CAISTSQTGGELFF
>TRBJ2-1|TRBD2|TRBV29-1
CSVASGRNEQFF
>TRBJ1-3|TRBD1|TRBV11-2
CASSWTGGVGNTIYF
>TRBJ2-2|TRBD2|TRBV6-2/TRBV6-3
CASSCSRQAGGLNTGELFF
>TRBJ1-6|.|TRBV7-6
CASSLLADRSYNSPLHF
>TRBJ2-2|.|TRBV20-1
CSAREGLAGELFF
>TRBJ2-3|.|TRBV15
CATSRTDTQYF
>TRBJ1-2|.|TRBV18
CASSPRREFNYGYTF
>TRBJ2-7|.|TRBV20-1
CSARDRVKGLDEQYF
>TRBJ1-6|TRBD1|TRBV28
CASSFRDRRYSPLHF
>TRBJ2-3|TRBD2|TRBV6-2/TRBV6-3
CASSYLNSGTSTDTQYF
>TRBJ1-2|TRBD1|TRBV29-1
CSVSDRAGYTF
>TRBJ2-7|TRBD2|TRBV3-1
CASSQQSPSGGYEQYF
>TRBJ1-6|.|TRBV20-1
CSASPEHSPLHF
>TRBJ2-7|.|TRBV18
CASSPPGSETYEQYF
>TRBJ2-7|TRBD1|TRBV7-2
CASSFSGTEPYEQYF
>TRBJ1-1|.|TRBV7-9
CASSPTADEAFF
>TRBJ2-5|.|TRBV7-9
CASSLEVGWETQYF
>TRBJ2-7|.|TRBV14
CASSPGPHYEQYF
>TRBJ2-7|.|TRBV5-1
CASHGPSYEQYF
>TRBJ1-1|.|TRBV12-3/TRBV12-4
CASSVVGPTEAFF
>TRBJ2-1|.|TRBV2
CASSEPPGVKIYNEQFF
>TRBJ1-1|.|TRBV29-1
CSGKGRSWTEAFF
>TRBJ1-4|.|TRBV15
CATSRPSNEKLFF
>TRBJ2-3|.|TRBV5-1
CASSLGRLSDTQYF
>TRBJ2-2|.|TRBV9
CASSVELVNTGELFF
>TRBJ2-1|.|TRBV29-1
CSSEPGVAANEQFF
>TRBJ1-1|TRBD1|TRBV6-5
CASSWSGGQAFF
>TRBJ2-1|TRBD1|TRBV29-1
CSGGQGWNEQFF